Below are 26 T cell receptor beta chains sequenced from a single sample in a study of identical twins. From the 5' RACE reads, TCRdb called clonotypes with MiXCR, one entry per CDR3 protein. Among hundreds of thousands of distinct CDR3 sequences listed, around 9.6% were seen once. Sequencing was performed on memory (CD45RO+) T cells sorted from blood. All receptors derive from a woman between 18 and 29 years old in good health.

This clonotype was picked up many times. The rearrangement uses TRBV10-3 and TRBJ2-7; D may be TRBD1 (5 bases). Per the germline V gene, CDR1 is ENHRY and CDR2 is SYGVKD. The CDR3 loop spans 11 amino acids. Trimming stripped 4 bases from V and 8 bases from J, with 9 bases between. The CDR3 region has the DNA TGTGCCATCAGTGTGGACAACAAGCAGTACTTC. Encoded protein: CAISVDNKQYF.

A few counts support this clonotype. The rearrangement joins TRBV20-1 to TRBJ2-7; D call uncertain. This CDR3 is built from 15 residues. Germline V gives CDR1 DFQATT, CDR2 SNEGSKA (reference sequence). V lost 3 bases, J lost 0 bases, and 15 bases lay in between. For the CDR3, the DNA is TGCAGTGCTAGTAAGGTCGACCCGGGCTCCTACGAGCAGTACTTC. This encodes CSASKVDPGSYEQYF.

The CDR3 here is CASSQSGAYGYTF. The CDR3 DNA reads as TGTGCCAGCAGCCAAAGTGGAGCCTATGGCTACACCTTC. V usage is TRBV7-2 and J usage is TRBJ1-2; no firm D call. The germline CDR1 and CDR2 sequences are SGHTA and FQGNSA. This CDR3 comprises 13 residues. V was shortened by 5 bases and J by 4 bases, with 11 bases between the two germline ends.

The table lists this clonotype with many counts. The CDR3: CASTDRGAGTEAFF. The CDR3 nucleotides read TGTGCCAGCACGGACAGGGGAGCGGGCACTGAAGCTTTCTTT. This sequence joins TRBV2 and TRBJ1-1; 9 nucleotides align to TRBD1. V gave up 7 bases and J gave up 4 bases; unmatched junction bases: 7. CDR1 is SNHLY, CDR2 FYNNEI, per germline. The length of the CDR3 is 14 residues.

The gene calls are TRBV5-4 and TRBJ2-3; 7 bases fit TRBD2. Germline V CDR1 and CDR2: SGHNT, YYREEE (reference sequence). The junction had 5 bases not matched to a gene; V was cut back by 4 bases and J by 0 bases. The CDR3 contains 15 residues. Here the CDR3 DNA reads TGTGCCAGCAGCGTTTCTAGCGGTAGCACAGATACGCAGTATTTT. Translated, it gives CASSVSSGSTDTQYF.

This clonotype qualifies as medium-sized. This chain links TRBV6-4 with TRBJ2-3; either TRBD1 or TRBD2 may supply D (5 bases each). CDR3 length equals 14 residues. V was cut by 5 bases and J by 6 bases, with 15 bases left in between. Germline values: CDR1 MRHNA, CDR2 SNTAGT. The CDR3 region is CASSRGRDGDTQYF. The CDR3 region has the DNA TGTGCCAGCAGTCGGGGCCGGGATGGGGATACGCAGTATTTT.

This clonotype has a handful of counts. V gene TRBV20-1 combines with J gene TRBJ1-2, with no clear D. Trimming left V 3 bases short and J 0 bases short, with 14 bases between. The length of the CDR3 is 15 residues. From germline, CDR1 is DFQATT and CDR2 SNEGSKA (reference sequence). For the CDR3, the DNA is TGCAGTGCTAGTGCACAACCGGGAGCTAACTATGGCTACACCTTC. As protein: CSASAQPGANYGYTF.

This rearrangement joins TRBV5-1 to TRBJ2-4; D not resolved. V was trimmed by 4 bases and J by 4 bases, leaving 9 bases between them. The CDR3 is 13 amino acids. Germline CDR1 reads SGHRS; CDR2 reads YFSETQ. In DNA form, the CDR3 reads TGCGCCAGCAGCCCCCAGGTTAAAAACATTCAGTACTTC. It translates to CASSPQVKNIQYF.

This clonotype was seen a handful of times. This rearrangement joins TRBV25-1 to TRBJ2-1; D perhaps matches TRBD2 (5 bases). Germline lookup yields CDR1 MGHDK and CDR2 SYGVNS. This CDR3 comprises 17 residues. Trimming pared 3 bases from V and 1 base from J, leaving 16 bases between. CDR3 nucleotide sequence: TGTGCCAGCAGTGAGGCCGGGCGGAGAGGGTCCTACAATGAGCAGTTCTTC. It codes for CASSEAGRRGSYNEQFF.

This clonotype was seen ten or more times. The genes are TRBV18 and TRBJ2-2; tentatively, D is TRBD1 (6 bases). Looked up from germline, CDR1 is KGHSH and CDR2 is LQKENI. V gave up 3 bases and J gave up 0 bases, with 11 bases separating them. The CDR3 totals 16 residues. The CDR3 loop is CASSPRTAANTGELFF. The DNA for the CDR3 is TGTGCCAGCTCACCTAGGACAGCCGCGAACACCGGGGAGCTGTTTTTT.

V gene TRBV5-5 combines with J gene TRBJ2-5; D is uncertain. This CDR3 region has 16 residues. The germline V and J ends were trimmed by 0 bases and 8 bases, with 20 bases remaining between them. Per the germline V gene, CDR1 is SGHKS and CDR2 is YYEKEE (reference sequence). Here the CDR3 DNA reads TGTGCCAGCAGCTTGGGCCCTAGATTGCAATCGAGTACCCAGTACTTC. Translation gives CASSLGPRLQSSTQYF.

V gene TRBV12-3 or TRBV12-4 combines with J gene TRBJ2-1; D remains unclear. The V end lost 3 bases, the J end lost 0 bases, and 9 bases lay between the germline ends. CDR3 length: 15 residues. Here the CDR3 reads CASSFLRSSYNEQFF. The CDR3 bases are TGTGCCAGCAGTTTCCTCAGGAGCTCCTACAATGAGCAGTTCTTC.

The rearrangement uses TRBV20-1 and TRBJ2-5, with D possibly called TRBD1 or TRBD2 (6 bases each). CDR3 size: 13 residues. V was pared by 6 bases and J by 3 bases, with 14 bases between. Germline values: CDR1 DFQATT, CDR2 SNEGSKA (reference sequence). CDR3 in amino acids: CSAERRGKETQYF. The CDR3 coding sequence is TGCAGTGCAGAAAGGAGGGGGAAAGAGACCCAGTACTTC.

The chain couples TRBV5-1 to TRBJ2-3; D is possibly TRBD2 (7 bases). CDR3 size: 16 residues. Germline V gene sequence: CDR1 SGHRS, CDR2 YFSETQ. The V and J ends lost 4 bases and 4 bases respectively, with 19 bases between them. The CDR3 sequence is CASSRGAAGIADTQYF. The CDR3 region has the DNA TGCGCCAGCAGCAGGGGGGCAGCGGGGATTGCAGATACGCAGTATTTT. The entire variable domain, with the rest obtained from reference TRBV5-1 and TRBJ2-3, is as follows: KAGVTQTPRYLIKTRGQQVTLSCSPISGHRSVSWYQQTPGQGLQFLFEYFSETQRNKGNFPGRFSGRQFSNSRSEMNVSTLELGDSALYLCASSRGAAGIADTQYFGPGTRLTVL.

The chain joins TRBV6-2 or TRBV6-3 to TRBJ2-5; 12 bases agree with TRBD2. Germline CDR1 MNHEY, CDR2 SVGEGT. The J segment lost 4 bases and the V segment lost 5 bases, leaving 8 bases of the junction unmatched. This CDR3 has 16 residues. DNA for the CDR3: TGTGCCAGCAGTAACGAAGCTAGCGGGAGGGTAGAGACCCAGTACTTC. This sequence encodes CASSNEASGRVETQYF.

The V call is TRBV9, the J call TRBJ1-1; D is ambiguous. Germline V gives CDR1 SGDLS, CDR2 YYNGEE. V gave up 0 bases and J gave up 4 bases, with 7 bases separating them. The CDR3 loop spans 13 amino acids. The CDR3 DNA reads TGTGCCAGCAGCGTAGTAGAGGGCACTGAAGCTTTCTTT. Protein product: CASSVVEGTEAFF.

CDR3 nucleotide sequence: TGTGCCAGCAGTTACACGCGGGAAACCGGGGAGCTGTTTTTT. This translates into CASSYTRETGELFF. The genes are TRBV6-5 and TRBJ2-2, with D perhaps TRBD2 (6 bases). The CDR3 runs to 14 residues. Germline loops: CDR1 MNHEY, CDR2 SVGAGI. V was clipped by 2 bases and J by 5 bases, with 9 bases between them.

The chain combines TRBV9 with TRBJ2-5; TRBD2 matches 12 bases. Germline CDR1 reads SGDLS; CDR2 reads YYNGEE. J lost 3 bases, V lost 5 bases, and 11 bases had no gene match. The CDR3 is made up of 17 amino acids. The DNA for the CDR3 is TGTGCCAGCAGTCCCGGAAGGACTAGCGGGACAGAAGAGACCCAGTACTTC. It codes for CASSPGRTSGTEETQYF.

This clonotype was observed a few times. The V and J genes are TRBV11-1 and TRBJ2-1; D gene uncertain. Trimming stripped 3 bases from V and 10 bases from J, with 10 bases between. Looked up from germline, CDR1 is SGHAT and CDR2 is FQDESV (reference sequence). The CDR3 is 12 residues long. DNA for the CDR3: TGTGCCAGCAGCTTTGAAAAGAAAGAGCAGTTCTTC. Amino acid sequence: CASSFEKKEQFF.

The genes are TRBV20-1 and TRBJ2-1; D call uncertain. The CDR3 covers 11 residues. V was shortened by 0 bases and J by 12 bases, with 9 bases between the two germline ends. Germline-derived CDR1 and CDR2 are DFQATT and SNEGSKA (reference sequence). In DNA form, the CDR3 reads TGCAGTGCTAGAGAACCCGGTTGGCAGTTCTTC. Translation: CSAREPGWQFF.

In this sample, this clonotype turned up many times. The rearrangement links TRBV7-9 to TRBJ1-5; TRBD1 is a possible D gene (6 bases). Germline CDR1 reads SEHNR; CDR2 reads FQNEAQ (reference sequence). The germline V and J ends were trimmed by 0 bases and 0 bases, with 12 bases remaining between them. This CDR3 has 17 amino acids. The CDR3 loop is CASSLAHAGDSNQPQHF. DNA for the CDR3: TGTGCCAGCAGCTTAGCGCATGCAGGGGATAGCAATCAGCCCCAGCATTTT. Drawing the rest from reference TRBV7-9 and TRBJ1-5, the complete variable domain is DTGVSQNPRHKITKRGQNVTFRCDPISEHNRLYWYRQTLGQGPEFLTYFQNEAQLEKSRLLSDRFSAERPKGSFSTLEIQRTEQGDSAMYLCASSLAHAGDSNQPQHFGDGTRLSIL.

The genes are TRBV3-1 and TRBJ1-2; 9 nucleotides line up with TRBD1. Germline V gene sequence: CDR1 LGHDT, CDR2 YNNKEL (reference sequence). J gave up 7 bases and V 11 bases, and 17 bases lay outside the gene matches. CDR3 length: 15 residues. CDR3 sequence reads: CASCQEGGQGGGYTF. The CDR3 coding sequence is TGTGCCTCCTGCCAAGAAGGGGGACAGGGAGGTGGCTACACCTTC.

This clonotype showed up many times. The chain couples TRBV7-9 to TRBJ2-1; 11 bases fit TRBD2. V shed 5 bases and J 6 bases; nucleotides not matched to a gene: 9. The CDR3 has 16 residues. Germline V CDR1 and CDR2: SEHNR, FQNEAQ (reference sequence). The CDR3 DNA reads TGTGCCAGCAGCATACTTAGCGGGAGGGCCGGCAATGAGCAGTTCTTC. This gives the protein CASSILSGRAGNEQFF. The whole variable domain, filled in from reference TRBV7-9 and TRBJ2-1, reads DTGVSQNPRHKITKRGQNVTFRCDPISEHNRLYWYRQTLGQGPEFLTYFQNEAQLEKSRLLSDRFSAERPKGSFSTLEIQRTEQGDSAMYLCASSILSGRAGNEQFFGPGTRLTVL.

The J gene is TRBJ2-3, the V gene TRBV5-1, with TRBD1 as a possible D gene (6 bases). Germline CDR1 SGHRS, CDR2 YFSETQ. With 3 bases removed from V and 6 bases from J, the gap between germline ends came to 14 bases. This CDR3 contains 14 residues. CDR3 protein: CASSSTTGRDTQYF. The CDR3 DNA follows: TGCGCCAGCAGCTCGACCACAGGGCGCGATACGCAGTATTTT.

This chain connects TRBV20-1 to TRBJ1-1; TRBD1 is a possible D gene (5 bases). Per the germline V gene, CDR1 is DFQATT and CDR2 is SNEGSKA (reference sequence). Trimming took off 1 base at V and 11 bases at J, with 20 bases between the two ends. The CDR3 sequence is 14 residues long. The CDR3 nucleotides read TGCAGTGCTAGAGGGCCAGGGCAGGCCCCGGGTGCTTTCTTT. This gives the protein CSARGPGQAPGAFF.

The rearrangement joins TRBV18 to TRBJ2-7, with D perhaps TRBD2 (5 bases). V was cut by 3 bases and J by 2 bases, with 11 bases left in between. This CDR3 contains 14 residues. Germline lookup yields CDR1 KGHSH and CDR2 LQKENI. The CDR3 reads CASSPVAGAYEQYF. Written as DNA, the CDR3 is TGTGCCAGCTCACCGGTTGCCGGGGCCTACGAGCAGTACTTC.